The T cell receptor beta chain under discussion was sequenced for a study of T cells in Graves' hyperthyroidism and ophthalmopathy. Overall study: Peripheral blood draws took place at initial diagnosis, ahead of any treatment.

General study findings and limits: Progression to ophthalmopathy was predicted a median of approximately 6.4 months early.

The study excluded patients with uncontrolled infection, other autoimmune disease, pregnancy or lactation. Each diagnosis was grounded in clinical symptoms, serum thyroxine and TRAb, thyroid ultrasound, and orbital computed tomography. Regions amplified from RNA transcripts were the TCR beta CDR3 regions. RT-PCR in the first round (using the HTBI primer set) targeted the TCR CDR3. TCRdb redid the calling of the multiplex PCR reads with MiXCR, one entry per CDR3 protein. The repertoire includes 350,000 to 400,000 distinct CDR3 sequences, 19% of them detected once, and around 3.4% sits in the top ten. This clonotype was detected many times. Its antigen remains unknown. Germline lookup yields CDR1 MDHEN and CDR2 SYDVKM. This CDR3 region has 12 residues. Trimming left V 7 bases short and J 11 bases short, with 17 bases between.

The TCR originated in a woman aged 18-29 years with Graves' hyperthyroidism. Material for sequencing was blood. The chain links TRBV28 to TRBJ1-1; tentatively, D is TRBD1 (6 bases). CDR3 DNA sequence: TGTGCCAGCACCACCCCGGGACAACCTGCTTTCTTT. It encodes CASTTPGQPAFF.